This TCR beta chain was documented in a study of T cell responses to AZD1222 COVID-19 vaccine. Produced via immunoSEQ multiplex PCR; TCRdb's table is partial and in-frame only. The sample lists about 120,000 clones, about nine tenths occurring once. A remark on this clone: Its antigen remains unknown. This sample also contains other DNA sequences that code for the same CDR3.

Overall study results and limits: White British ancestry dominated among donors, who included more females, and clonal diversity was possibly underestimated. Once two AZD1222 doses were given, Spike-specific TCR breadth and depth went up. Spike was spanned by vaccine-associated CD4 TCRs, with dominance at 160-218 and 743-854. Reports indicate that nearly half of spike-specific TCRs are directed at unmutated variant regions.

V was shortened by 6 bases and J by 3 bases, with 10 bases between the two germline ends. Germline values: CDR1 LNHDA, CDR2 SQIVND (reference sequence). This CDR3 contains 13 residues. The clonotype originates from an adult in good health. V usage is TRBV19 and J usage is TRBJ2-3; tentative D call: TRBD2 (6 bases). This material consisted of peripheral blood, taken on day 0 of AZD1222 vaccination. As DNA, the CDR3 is TGTGCCAGTAGCCCTGGGGGGACAGATACGCAGTATTTT. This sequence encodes CASSPGGTDTQYF.